This T cell receptor (beta chain) was profiled in a study of T cell repertoires in aging, cancer and after chemotherapy. The ends lost 4 bases at V and 5 bases at J; junction bases unmatched: 7. In germline, CDR1 is WNHNN, CDR2 SYGVQD (reference sequence). The CDR3 runs to 14 residues. Multiplex touch-down PCR with TRB-A/B primers amplified rearranged V-D-J TRB sequences. TCRdb reprocessed the multiplex PCR reads via MiXCR and lists one record per CDR3 protein. The sample contains some 3,600 distinct CDR3 sequences, approximately 30% of which appear only once. Amplification of TCR beta used genomic DNA extracted from peripheral blood.

Sequencing input: blood. The receptor's source is a human donor with a solid tumor. This chain links TRBV10-1 with TRBJ2-5; 7 bases agree with TRBD2. The CDR3 protein is CASSGGGPQETQYF. CDR3 sequence (DNA): TGCGCCAGCAGTGGCGGGGGTCCCCAGGAGACCCAGTACTTC.